This T cell receptor (beta chain) was profiled in a study of T-cell reconstitution after alpha-beta-depleted transplantation in children. Findings and limits, study-wide: T-cell numbers and diversity, one year after transplant, stemmed largely from T cells that were newly produced. Expanded graft clones numbering several hundred reportedly gave rise to alpha-beta T cells about two months after transplant.

During its preparation, the TCRbeta library received unique molecular identifiers. TCRdb fed the PCR reads into MiXCR, producing one record per CDR3 protein. The table shows 250,000 to 400,000 distinct CDR3 sequences, with around 25% occurring only once. The trim removed 6 bases at V and 6 bases at J, leaving 12 bases unmatched. The CDR3 length is 17 residues. A note on this clonotype: Its antigen is undetermined.

The source of this sequence is a male patient between 5 and 17 years old who had a stem cell transplant for acute lymphoblastic leukemia, so the T cells may come from the graft donor. The gene calls are TRBV12-3 or TRBV12-4 and TRBJ2-2, with 11 nucleotides matching TRBD2. Specimen: PBMCs, mostly from graft donor cells, collected 180 days after TCRalphabeta/CD19-depleted stem cell transplant. In DNA form, the CDR3 reads TGTGCCAGCAGGGCTACCAGACTAGCGGGAAAGGCCGGGGAGCTGTTTTTT. It specifies CASRATRLAGKAGELFF.